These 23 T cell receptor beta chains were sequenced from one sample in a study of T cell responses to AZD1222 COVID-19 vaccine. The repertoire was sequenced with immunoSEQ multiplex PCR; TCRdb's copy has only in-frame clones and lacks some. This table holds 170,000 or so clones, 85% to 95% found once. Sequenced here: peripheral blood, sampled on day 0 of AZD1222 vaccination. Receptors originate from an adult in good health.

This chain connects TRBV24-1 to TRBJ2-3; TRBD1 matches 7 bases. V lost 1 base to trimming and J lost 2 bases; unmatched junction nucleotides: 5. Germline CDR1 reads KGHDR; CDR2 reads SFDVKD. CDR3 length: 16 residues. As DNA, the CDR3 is TGTGCCACCAGTGATTTACGGGACAGCTTCACAGATACGCAGTATTTT. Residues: CATSDLRDSFTDTQYF.

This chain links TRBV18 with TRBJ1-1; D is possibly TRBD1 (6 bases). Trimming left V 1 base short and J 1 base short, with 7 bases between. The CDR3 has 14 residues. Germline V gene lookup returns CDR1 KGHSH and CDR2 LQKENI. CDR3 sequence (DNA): TGTGCCAGCTCACCACTAGGGGGGAACACTGAAGCTTTCTTT. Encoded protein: CASSPLGGNTEAFF.

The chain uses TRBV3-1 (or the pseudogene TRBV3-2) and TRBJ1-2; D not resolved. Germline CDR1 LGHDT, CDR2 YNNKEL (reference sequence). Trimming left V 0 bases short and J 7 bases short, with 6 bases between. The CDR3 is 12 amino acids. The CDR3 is CASSQDVSGYTF. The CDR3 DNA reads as TGTGCCAGCAGCCAAGATGTAAGTGGCTACACCTTC.

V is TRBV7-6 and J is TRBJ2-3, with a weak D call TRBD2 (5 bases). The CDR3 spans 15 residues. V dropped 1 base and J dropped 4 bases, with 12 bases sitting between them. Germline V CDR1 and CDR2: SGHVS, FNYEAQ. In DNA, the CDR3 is TGTGCCAGCAGCTTAGTGGCAGCGGCTTCAGATACGCAGTATTTT. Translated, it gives CASSLVAAASDTQYF. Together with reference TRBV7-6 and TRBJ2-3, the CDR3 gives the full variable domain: GAGVSQSPRYKVTKRGQDVALRCDPISGHVSLYWYRQALGQGPEFLTYFNYEAQQDKSGLPNDRFSAERPEGSISTLTIQRTEQRDSAMYRCASSLVAAASDTQYFGPGTRLTVL.

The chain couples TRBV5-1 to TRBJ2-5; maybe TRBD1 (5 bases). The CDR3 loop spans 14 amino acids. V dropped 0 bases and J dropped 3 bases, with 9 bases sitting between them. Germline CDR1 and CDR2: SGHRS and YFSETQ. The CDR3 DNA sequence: TGCGCCAGCAGCTTGGGGGGCCCTAAAGAGACCCAGTACTTC. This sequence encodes CASSLGGPKETQYF. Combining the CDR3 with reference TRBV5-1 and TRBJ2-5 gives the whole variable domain KAGVTQTPRYLIKTRGQQVTLSCSPISGHRSVSWYQQTPGQGLQFLFEYFSETQRNKGNFPGRFSGRQFSNSRSEMNVSTLELGDSALYLCASSLGGPKETQYFGPGTRLLVL.

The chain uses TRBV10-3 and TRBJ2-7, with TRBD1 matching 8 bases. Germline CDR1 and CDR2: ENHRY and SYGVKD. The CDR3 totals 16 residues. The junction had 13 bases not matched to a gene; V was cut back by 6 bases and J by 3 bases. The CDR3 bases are TGTGCCATCAGCCCTTCCGGACAGGGAAGAAACTACGAGCAGTACTTC. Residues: CAISPSGQGRNYEQYF.

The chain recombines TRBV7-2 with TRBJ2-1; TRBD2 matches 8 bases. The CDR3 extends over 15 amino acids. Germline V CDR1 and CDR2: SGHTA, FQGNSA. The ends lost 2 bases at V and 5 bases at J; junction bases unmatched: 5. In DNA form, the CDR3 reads TGTGCCAGCAGCTTATCCAGCGGGGGCAACAATGAGCAGTTCTTC. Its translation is CASSLSSGGNNEQFF. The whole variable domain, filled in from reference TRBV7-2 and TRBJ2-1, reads GAGVSQSPSNKVTEKGKDVELRCDPISGHTALYWYRQSLGQGLEFLIYFQGNSAPDKSGLPSDRFSAERTGGSVSTLTIQRTQQEDSAVYLCASSLSSGGNNEQFFGPGTRLTVL.

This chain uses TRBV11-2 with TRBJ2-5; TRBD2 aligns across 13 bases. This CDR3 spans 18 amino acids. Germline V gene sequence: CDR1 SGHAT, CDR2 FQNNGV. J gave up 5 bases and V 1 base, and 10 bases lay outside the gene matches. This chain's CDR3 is CASSLVVGTSGGAETQYF. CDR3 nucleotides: TGTGCCAGCAGCTTAGTTGTTGGTACTAGCGGGGGGGCGGAGACCCAGTACTTC.

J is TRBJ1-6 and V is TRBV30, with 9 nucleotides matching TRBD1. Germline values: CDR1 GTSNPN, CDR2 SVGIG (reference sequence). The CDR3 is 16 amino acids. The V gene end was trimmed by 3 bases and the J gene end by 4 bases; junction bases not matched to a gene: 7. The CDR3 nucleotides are TGTGCCTGGAGACCGGGACAGGGATCATATAATTCACCCCTCCACTTT. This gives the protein CAWRPGQGSYNSPLHF.

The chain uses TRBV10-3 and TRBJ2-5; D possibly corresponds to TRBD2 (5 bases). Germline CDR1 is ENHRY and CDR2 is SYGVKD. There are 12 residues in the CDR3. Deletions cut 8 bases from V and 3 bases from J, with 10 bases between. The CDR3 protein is CAISSGEETQYF. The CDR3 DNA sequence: TGTGCCATCTCGTCCGGGGAAGAGACCCAGTACTTC.

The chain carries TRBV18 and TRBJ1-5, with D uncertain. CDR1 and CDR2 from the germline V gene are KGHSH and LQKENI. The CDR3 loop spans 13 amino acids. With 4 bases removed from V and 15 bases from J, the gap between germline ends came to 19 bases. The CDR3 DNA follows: TGTGCCAGCTCACGACTAGTTACAGATCCACCGCATTTT. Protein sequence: CASSRLVTDPPHF.

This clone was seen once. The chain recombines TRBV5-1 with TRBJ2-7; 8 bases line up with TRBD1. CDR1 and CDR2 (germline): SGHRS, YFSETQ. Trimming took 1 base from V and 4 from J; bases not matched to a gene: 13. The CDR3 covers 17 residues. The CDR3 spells CASSLRSSTGASYEQYF. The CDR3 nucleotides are TGCGCCAGCAGCTTGCGATCCTCGACAGGGGCTTCTTACGAGCAGTACTTC.

The CDR3 DNA is TGTGCCAGCAGCTTGGGGCTTTGGGGGCGGCGAAATTCACCCCTCCACTTT. This gives the protein CASSLGLWGRRNSPLHF. The J gene is TRBJ1-6, the V gene TRBV7-2; D possibly corresponds to TRBD1 (6 bases). Germline values: CDR1 SGHTA, CDR2 FQGNSA. Between the trimmed V and J ends, which lost 3 bases and 7 bases, there was a span of 19 bases. CDR3 length equals 17 residues. The full variable domain, with the rest looked up from reference TRBV7-2 and TRBJ1-6, is GAGVSQSPSNKVTEKGKDVELRCDPISGHTALYWYRQSLGQGLEFLIYFQGNSAPDKSGLPSDRFSAERTGGSVSTLTIQRTQQEDSAVYLCASSLGLWGRRNSPLHFGNGTRLTVT.

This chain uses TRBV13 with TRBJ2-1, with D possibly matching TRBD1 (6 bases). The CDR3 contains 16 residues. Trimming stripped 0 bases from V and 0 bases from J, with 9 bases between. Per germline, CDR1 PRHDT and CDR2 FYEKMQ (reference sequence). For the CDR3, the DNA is TGTGCCAGCAGCTTAGGAGGGGGTAACTCCTACAATGAGCAGTTCTTC. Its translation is CASSLGGGNSYNEQFF.

CDR3: CASSLGQGLWGYTF. The CDR3 DNA reads TGTGCCAGCAGCTTGGGTCAGGGGCTGTGGGGCTACACCTTC. The V gene is TRBV7-9, the J gene TRBJ1-2; tentatively, D is TRBD1 (6 bases). This CDR3 contains 14 residues. Trimming pared 3 bases from V and 8 bases from J, leaving 16 bases between. Germline V gene lookup returns CDR1 SEHNR and CDR2 FQNEAQ (reference sequence). Drawing the rest from reference TRBV7-9 and TRBJ1-2, the complete variable domain is DTGVSQNPRHKITKRGQNVTFRCDPISEHNRLYWYRQTLGQGPEFLTYFQNEAQLEKSRLLSDRFSAERPKGSFSTLEIQRTEQGDSAMYLCASSLGQGLWGYTFGSGTRLTVV.

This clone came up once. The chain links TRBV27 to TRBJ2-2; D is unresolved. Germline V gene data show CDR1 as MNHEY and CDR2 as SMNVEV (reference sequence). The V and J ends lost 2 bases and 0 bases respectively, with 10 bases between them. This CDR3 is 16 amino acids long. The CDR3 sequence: CASSLRAAANTGELFF. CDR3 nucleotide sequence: TGTGCCAGCAGTTTACGGGCCGCGGCGAACACCGGGGAGCTGTTTTTT.

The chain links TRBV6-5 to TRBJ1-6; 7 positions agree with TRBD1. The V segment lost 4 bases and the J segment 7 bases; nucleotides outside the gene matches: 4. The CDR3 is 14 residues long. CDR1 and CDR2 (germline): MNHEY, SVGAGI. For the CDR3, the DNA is TGTGCCAGCAGTTTTAGGGGGCGGAATTCACCCCTCCACTTT. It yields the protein CASSFRGRNSPLHF.

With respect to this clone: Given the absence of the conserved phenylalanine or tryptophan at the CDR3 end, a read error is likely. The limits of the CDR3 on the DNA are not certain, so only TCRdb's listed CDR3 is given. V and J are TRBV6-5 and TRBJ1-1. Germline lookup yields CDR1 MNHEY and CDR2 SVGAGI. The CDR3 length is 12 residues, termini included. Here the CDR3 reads CASSYLGQAPEV.

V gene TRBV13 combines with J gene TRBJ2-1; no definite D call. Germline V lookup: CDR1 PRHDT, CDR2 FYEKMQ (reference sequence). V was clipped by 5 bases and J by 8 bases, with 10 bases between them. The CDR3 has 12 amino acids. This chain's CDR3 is CASSLTADEQFF. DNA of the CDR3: TGTGCCAGCAGCCTGACTGCGGATGAGCAGTTCTTC.

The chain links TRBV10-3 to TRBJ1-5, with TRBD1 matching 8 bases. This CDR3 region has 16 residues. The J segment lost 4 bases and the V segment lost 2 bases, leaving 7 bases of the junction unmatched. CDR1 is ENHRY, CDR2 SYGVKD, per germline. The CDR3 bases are TGTGCCATCAGTGAGGCTCCAGGGGGCTCAAATCAGCCCCAGCATTTT. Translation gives CAISEAPGGSNQPQHF.

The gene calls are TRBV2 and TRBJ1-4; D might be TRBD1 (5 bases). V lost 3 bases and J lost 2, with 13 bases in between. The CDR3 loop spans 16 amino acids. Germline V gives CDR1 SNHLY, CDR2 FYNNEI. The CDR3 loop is CASSDWGWGTNEKLFF. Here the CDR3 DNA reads TGTGCCAGCAGTGATTGGGGCTGGGGGACTAATGAAAAACTGTTTTTT.

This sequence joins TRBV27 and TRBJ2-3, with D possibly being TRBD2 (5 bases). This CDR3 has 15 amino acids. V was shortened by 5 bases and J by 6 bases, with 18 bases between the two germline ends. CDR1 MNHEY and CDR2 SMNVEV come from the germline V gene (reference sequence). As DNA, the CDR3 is TGTGCCAGCAGTCCACATGTGGGGAGACGGGATACGCAGTATTTT. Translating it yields CASSPHVGRRDTQYF.

The CDR3 nucleotides are TGTGCCAGTAGTAGGGGGTTCTCCTACAATGAGCAGTTCTTC. Protein: CASSRGFSYNEQFF. This rearrangement joins TRBV19 to TRBJ2-1; D possibly matches TRBD1 or TRBD2 (5 bases each). Trimming cost V 4 bases and J 0 bases, with 7 bases left between them. The CDR3 is made up of 14 amino acids. Germline V lookup: CDR1 LNHDA, CDR2 SQIVND (reference sequence). The full variable domain, rest sourced from reference TRBV19 and TRBJ2-1, is DGGITQSPKYLFRKEGQNVTLSCEQNLNHDAMYWYRQDPGQGLRLIYYSQIVNDFQKGDIAEGYSVSREKKESFPLTVTSAQKNPTAFYLCASSRGFSYNEQFFGPGTRLTVL.